The 12 T cell receptor beta chains in this list originate from one sample, sequenced in a study of cytomegalovirus exposure and HLA in healthy donors. The PCR employed 60 Vbeta primers together with 13 Jbeta primers. The table came from immunoSEQ multiplex PCR; TCRdb's copy has only in-frame clones and leaves some out. This sample has 200,000 or so clones, with about 81% found just once. Specimen: PBMCs. The receptors here all came from a woman aged 18-29 years in good health and CMV-seronegative.

Concerning this clone: The same CDR3 arises from other DNA sequences in this sample as well. The V and J genes are TRBV5-1 and TRBJ1-2; 7 bases map to TRBD1. The CDR3 spans 13 residues. The V gene end was trimmed by 0 bases and the J gene end by 7 bases; junction bases not matched to a gene: 3. Germline lookup yields CDR1 SGHRS and CDR2 YFSETQ. Here the CDR3 reads CASSLGQGGGYTF. As DNA, the CDR3 is TGCGCCAGCAGCTTGGGACAGGGCGGTGGCTACACCTTC. Full variable domain (missing parts from reference TRBV5-1 and TRBJ1-2): KAGVTQTPRYLIKTRGQQVTLSCSPISGHRSVSWYQQTPGQGLQFLFEYFSETQRNKGNFPGRFSGRQFSNSRSEMNVSTLELGDSALYLCASSLGQGGGYTFGSGTRLTVV.

The chain uses TRBV28 and TRBJ1-5; no definite D call. The CDR3 is 16 residues long. Germline loops: CDR1 MDHEN, CDR2 SYDVKM. V was pared by 7 bases and J by 0 bases, with 16 bases between. In nucleotides, the CDR3 is TGTGCCAGCAAACAGTCCTTACTTATTAGCAATCAGCCCCAGCATTTT. Amino acids: CASKQSLLISNQPQHF.

This chain uses TRBV18 with TRBJ2-6, with D uncertain. Trimming stripped 2 bases from V and 2 bases from J, with 7 bases between. Germline V gene sequence: CDR1 KGHSH, CDR2 LQKENI. This CDR3 spans 15 amino acids. For the CDR3, the DNA is TGTGCCAGCTCACCATTAGAGGCTGGGGCCAACGTCCTGACTTTC. Translation: CASSPLEAGANVLTF.

The chain recombines TRBV15 with TRBJ1-5; 11 positions agree with TRBD1. The CDR3 totals 16 residues. Per the germline V gene, CDR1 is LNHNV and CDR2 is YYDKDF (reference sequence). V lost 3 bases and J lost 5; bases outside the gene matches: 6. CDR3 protein: CATSREGQGADQPQHF. CDR3 DNA sequence: TGTGCCACCAGCAGGGAAGGACAGGGGGCGGATCAGCCCCAGCATTTT.

The gene calls are TRBV29-1 and TRBJ2-5, with 9 bases aligning to TRBD1. The CDR3 runs to 13 residues. The V gene's germline CDR1 is SQVTM and CDR2 ANQGSEA. V was pared by 3 bases and J by 5 bases, with 4 bases of the junction left unmatched. CDR3 residues: CSVDLTGGETQYF. Written as DNA, the CDR3 is TGCAGCGTTGACCTAACAGGGGGCGAGACCCAGTACTTC.

This rearrangement joins TRBV7-2 to TRBJ2-3, with TRBD2 matching 7 bases. CDR1 is SGHTA and CDR2 is FQGNSA in the germline V gene. The CDR3 runs to 13 residues. V was clipped by 6 bases and J by 7 bases; unmatched bases: 7. The CDR3 sequence: CASSSLAENTQYF. CDR3 nucleotides: TGTGCCAGCAGTTCCCTAGCGGAGAATACGCAGTATTTT.

This chain connects TRBV13 to TRBJ1-2; maybe TRBD1 (6 bases). This CDR3 contains 13 residues. CDR1 is PRHDT, CDR2 FYEKMQ, per germline (reference sequence). V was pared by 5 bases and J by 7 bases, with 14 bases between. The CDR3 DNA sequence: TGTGCCAGCAGCCCATTACAGGGTGGTGGCTACACCTTC. This codes for CASSPLQGGGYTF.

CDR3: CASSQDPSSYNEQFF. The CDR3 bases are TGTGCCAGCAGTCAAGACCCGAGCTCCTACAATGAGCAGTTCTTC. The rearrangement joins TRBV2 to TRBJ2-1, with unresolved D. The germline V and J ends were trimmed by 5 bases and 0 bases, with 11 bases remaining between them. Per the germline V gene, CDR1 is SNHLY and CDR2 is FYNNEI. The CDR3 totals 15 residues.

The V and J genes are TRBV7-9 and TRBJ1-1; D perhaps matches TRBD1 (6 bases). This CDR3 contains 18 residues. The V gene's germline CDR1 is SEHNR and CDR2 FQNEAQ (reference sequence). The V gene lost 1 base and the J gene lost 3 bases, with 21 bases spanning the gap. CDR3 residues: CASSLVVTLGADDTEAFF. DNA of the CDR3: TGTGCCAGCAGCTTAGTAGTCACCCTGGGGGCTGATGACACTGAAGCTTTCTTT.

CDR3 sequence: CSVDNPSGLNTEAFF. In DNA form, the CDR3 reads TGCAGCGTTGACAATCCAAGTGGCCTGAACACTGAAGCTTTCTTT. The chain employs TRBV29-1 and TRBJ1-1, with D uncertain. The CDR3 spans 15 residues. V was trimmed by 3 bases and J by 0 bases, leaving 14 bases between them. Germline V gives CDR1 SQVTM, CDR2 ANQGSEA.

This clone was observed a few times. This chain links TRBV6-1 with TRBJ2-1; perhaps TRBD2 as D (6 bases). V lost 6 bases and J lost 0, with 12 bases in between. The CDR3 runs 15 residues. Germline V gene sequence: CDR1 MNHNS, CDR2 SASEGT. The DNA of the CDR3 is TGTGCCAGCAGGGAAAGCGGGTCCTCCTACAATGAGCAGTTCTTC. Translating gives CASRESGSSYNEQFF.

The chain joins TRBV5-4 to TRBJ2-1; D is perhaps TRBD2 (5 bases). The germline V gene encodes CDR1 SGHNT and CDR2 YYREEE (reference sequence). The CDR3 consists of 17 residues. V lost 5 bases and J lost 1, with 19 bases in between. This CDR3 is CASRPFSVLGSYNEQFF. The CDR3, as DNA: TGTGCCAGCAGACCCTTTAGCGTGCTGGGGTCCTACAATGAGCAGTTCTTC.